This TCR beta chain was captured in a study of CDR3 diversity in severe acne. The CDR3 extends over 13 amino acids. The germline gives CDR1 SNHLY, CDR2 FYNNEI. The V gene end was trimmed by 5 bases and the J gene end by 2 bases; junction bases not matched to a gene: 2. A single record per CDR3 protein comes from TCRdb applying MiXCR to the PCR reads. The table shows more than 70,000 distinct CDR3 sequences, with about 52% occurring only once. This sequence joins TRBV2 and TRBJ2-5; 7 nucleotides align to TRBD1. Sequenced material: blood. The TCR sequence derives from a male donor in good health, serving as a control. In DNA form, the CDR3 reads TGTGCCAGCAGTAAACAGGGGCAAGAGACCCAGTACTTC. As protein: CASSKQGQETQYF.